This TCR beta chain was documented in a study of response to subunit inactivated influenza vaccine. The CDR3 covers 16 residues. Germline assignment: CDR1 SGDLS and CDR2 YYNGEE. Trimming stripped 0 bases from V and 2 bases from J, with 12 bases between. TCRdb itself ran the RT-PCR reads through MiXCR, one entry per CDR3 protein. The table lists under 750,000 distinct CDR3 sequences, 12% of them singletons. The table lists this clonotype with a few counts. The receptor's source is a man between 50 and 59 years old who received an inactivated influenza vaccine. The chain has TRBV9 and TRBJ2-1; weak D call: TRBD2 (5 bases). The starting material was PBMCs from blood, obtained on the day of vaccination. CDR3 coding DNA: TGTGCCAGCAGCGTAGAAGTGACTACAACCTACAATGAGCAGTTCTTC. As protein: CASSVEVTTTYNEQFF.